These 18 T cell receptor beta chains came from one sample sequenced in a study of CD8+ T cells in alopecia areata. TCR sequencing used cDNA made by reverse transcription of extracted RNA. Clones were read by immunoSEQ multiplex PCR, and TCRdb kept only the in-frame ones, dropping some. The profile shows more than 75,000 clones, around 38% of them singletons. The sequencing input was CD4+ T cells sorted from blood. The origin of the receptors is a human donor with alopecia areata.

This clone was observed a handful of times. The chain links TRBV29-1 to TRBJ2-1; D remains ambiguous. Trimming took 4 bases from V and 5 from J, leaving 6 bases between them. The germline CDR1 and CDR2 sequences are SQVTM and ANQGSEA. The CDR3 spans 11 residues. Here the CDR3 reads CSVGPDNEQFF. Written as DNA, the CDR3 is TGCAGCGTTGGCCCGGACAATGAGCAGTTCTTC.

The chain combines TRBV27 with TRBJ2-3, with D unresolved. V lost 1 base to trimming and J lost 7 bases, with 9 bases between them. CDR1 and CDR2 (germline): MNHEY, SMNVEV (reference sequence). The CDR3 has 13 amino acids. This CDR3 is CASSLLALNTQYF. CDR3 DNA sequence: TGTGCCAGCAGTTTATTGGCCTTGAATACGCAGTATTTT.

The chain carries TRBV30 and TRBJ1-1; maybe TRBD1 (5 bases). Trimming shortened V by 2 bases and J by 0 bases, and 16 bases separated the two germline ends. The germline V gene encodes CDR1 GTSNPN and CDR2 SVGIG (reference sequence). The CDR3 is 16 residues long. The CDR3 reads CAWSQIRGRLNTEAFF. CDR3 DNA sequence: TGTGCCTGGAGTCAAATCCGGGGGAGATTGAACACTGAAGCTTTCTTT.

The V call is TRBV7-9, the J call TRBJ2-2; possibly TRBD1 for D (5 bases). CDR1 and CDR2 from the germline V gene are SEHNR and FQNEAQ (reference sequence). The CDR3 sequence is 16 residues long. V lost 5 bases and J lost 3, with 16 bases in between. CDR3 loop: CASSALGAGYTGELFF. CDR3 bases: TGTGCCAGCAGCGCTCTTGGGGCCGGTTACACCGGGGAGCTGTTTTTT.

The chain links TRBV4-3 to TRBJ1-2; 8 positions agree with TRBD1. Germline V gene lookup returns CDR1 LGHNA and CDR2 YSLEER. The CDR3 length is 14 residues. The V gene end was trimmed by 0 bases and the J gene end by 6 bases; junction bases not matched to a gene: 3. CDR3: CASSQDTGGNGYTF. As DNA, the CDR3 is TGCGCCAGCAGCCAAGATACAGGGGGTAATGGCTACACCTTC.

The chain joins TRBV4-3 to TRBJ2-5; D may be TRBD2 (5 bases). Trimming shortened V by 1 base and J by 0 bases, and 9 bases separated the two germline ends. The CDR3 is 15 residues long. CDR1 is LGHNA, CDR2 YSLEER, per germline. Here the CDR3 reads CASSQGGKYQETQYF. CDR3 bases: TGCGCCAGCAGCCAAGGAGGGAAGTACCAAGAGACCCAGTACTTC.

The genes are TRBV9 and TRBJ2-5; D might be TRBD1 (6 bases). The CDR3 is 14 amino acids. Deletions cut 3 bases from V and 5 bases from J, with 14 bases between. Per the germline V gene, CDR1 is SGDLS and CDR2 is YYNGEE. Written as DNA, the CDR3 is TGTGCCAGCAGCGCGGGACATAGAACGGAGACCCAGTACTTC. This sequence encodes CASSAGHRTETQYF.

In its sample, this clone was seen a few times. The chain uses TRBV6-6 and TRBJ1-5; D not resolved. Trimming removed 5 bases from V and 13 bases from J, with 12 bases in between. Germline CDR1 and CDR2: MNHNY and SVGAGI (reference sequence). There are 11 residues in the CDR3. Written as DNA, the CDR3 is TGTGCCAGCAGTGACGGGTCAAAACAGCATTTT. It specifies CASSDGSKQHF.

At least ten counts were recorded for this clone. The V and J genes are TRBV19 and TRBJ1-6; tentatively, D is TRBD1 (6 bases). This CDR3 contains 15 residues. Per the germline V gene, CDR1 is LNHDA and CDR2 is SQIVND (reference sequence). V lost 5 bases, J lost 7 bases, and 15 bases lay in between. In DNA form, the CDR3 reads TGTGCCAGTAGTCCCCGGACAGCGTCCAATTCACCCCTCCACTTT. It translates to CASSPRTASNSPLHF.

This clone has only a few counts. The chain combines TRBV5-1 with TRBJ2-1, with unresolved D. Germline CDR1 and CDR2: SGHRS and YFSETQ. The CDR3 runs to 15 residues. V was trimmed by 3 bases and J by 7 bases, leaving 17 bases between them. CDR3 in amino acids: CASSSGRVGLNEQFF. CDR3 DNA sequence: TGCGCCAGCAGCTCAGGACGTGTGGGTTTAAATGAGCAGTTCTTC.

To note about this clone: Distinct nucleotide sequences in the sample also encode this CDR3. The chain employs TRBV30 and TRBJ2-7; no reliable D call. Germline V gene lookup returns CDR1 GTSNPN and CDR2 SVGIG (reference sequence). The CDR3 totals 12 residues. V gave up 0 bases and J gave up 4 bases, with 7 bases separating them. CDR3 residues: CAWSVGGYEQYF. CDR3 nucleotides: TGTGCCTGGAGTGTAGGTGGGTACGAGCAGTACTTC.

This clone was counted only a few times. This chain uses TRBV28 with TRBJ2-3; D gene unclear. Per the germline V gene, CDR1 is MDHEN and CDR2 is SYDVKM. V was pared by 3 bases and J by 0 bases, with 16 bases between. This CDR3 has 17 residues. The DNA for the CDR3 is TGTGCCAGCAGTTTCCTGTCGATCCGTTCTAGCACAGATACGCAGTATTTT. It codes for CASSFLSIRSSTDTQYF.

In its sample, this clone was seen a few times. The gene calls are TRBV9 and TRBJ2-5, with a weak D call TRBD1 (7 bases). This CDR3 has 17 amino acids. Trimming pared 1 base from V and 2 bases from J, leaving 18 bases between. The germline V gene has CDR1 SGDLS and CDR2 YYNGEE. The CDR3 loop reads CASSVQPGGSIQETQYF. The CDR3, as DNA: TGTGCCAGCAGCGTACAACCAGGGGGGTCAATACAAGAGACCCAGTACTTC.

The chain combines TRBV4-1 with TRBJ2-1; D uncertain. The CDR3 is 17 residues long. Germline CDR1 is MGHRA and CDR2 is YSYEKL. The V end lost 3 bases, the J end lost 0 bases, and 15 bases lay between the germline ends. CDR3 nucleotides: TGCGCCAGCAGCCAGCTGGACCTTGTGGCCTCCTACAATGAGCAGTTCTTC. Its translation: CASSQLDLVASYNEQFF.

This clone appeared a single time. V usage is TRBV4-1 and J usage is TRBJ2-5; the match to TRBD2 covers 8 bases. Trimming cost V 3 bases and J 5 bases; bases outside gene matches: 11. Per germline, CDR1 MGHRA and CDR2 YSYEKL. This CDR3 is built from 16 residues. CDR3 loop: CASSQQPGLELETQYF. The CDR3 nucleotides read TGCGCCAGCAGCCAGCAACCGGGACTAGAGCTGGAGACCCAGTACTTC.

This clone occurred a few times. The chain couples TRBV7-9 to TRBJ1-1; TRBD1 is a possible D gene (5 bases). Germline values: CDR1 SEHNR, CDR2 FQNEAQ (reference sequence). CDR3 length: 14 residues. Trimming cost V 5 bases and J 4 bases, with 14 bases left between them. The CDR3 is CASSRQGQTTEAFF. The CDR3 bases are TGTGCCAGCAGCCGCCAGGGCCAGACCACTGAAGCTTTCTTT.

The chain carries TRBV10-1 and TRBJ2-3, with 8 positions matching TRBD2. This CDR3 spans 16 amino acids. The germline V gene has CDR1 WNHNN and CDR2 SYGVQD (reference sequence). The trim removed 4 bases at V and 0 bases at J, leaving 6 bases unmatched. Written as DNA, the CDR3 is TGCGCCAGCAGTGGGCCGGGACTAGGAAGCACAGATACGCAGTATTTT. Translating gives CASSGPGLGSTDTQYF.

This clone was seen a handful of times. The chain couples TRBV28 to TRBJ2-1, with a tentative D call TRBD1 (6 bases). The germline CDR1 and CDR2 sequences are MDHEN and SYDVKM. With 5 bases removed from V and 12 bases from J, the gap between germline ends came to 17 bases. CDR3 size: 13 residues. CDR3 loop: CASSTTNRVSQFF. CDR3 nucleotides: TGTGCCAGCAGTACAACGAACAGGGTATCGCAGTTCTTC.